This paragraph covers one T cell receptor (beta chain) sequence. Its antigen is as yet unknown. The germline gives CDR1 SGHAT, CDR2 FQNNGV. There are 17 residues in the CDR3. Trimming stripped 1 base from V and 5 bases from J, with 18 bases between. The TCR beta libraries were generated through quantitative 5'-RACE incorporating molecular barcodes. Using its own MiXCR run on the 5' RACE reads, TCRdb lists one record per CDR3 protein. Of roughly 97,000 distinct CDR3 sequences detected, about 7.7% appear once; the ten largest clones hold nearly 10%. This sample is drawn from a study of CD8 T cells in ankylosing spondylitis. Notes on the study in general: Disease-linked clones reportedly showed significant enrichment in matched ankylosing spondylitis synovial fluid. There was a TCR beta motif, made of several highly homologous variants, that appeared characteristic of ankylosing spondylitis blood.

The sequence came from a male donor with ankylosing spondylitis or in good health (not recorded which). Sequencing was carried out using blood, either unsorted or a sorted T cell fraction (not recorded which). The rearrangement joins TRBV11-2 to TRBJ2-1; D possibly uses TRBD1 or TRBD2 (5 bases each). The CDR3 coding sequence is TGTGCCAGCAGCTTAGGCCCTCGGTGGGGGACCAACAATGAGCAGTTCTTC. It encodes CASSLGPRWGTNNEQFF. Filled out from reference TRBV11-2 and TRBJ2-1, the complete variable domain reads EAGVAQSPRYKIIEKRQSVAFWCNPISGHATLYWYQQILGQGPKLLIQFQNNGVVDDSQLPKDRFSAERLKGVDSTLKIQPAKLEDSAVYLCASSLGPRWGTNNEQFFGPGTRLTVL.